These T cell receptor beta chains were read from a single sample in a study of cytomegalovirus exposure and HLA in healthy donors. The protocol was immunoSEQ multiplex PCR, while the TCRdb copy is restricted to in-frame clones and leaves out a portion. The sample consists of more than 150,000 clones, 70% to 80% of them appearing once. Sequenced input: PBMCs. These receptor sequences come from a man between 18 and 35 years old in good health and CMV-seronegative. CDR3s include the opening cysteine and the closing phenylalanine or tryptophan. A D gene is named only where the DNA matches it firmly. Size is omitted from some rows. Given values are once, few, many or a class for expanded clones.

TRBV2	NA	TRBJ2-5	NA	TGTGCCAGCAAAGAGCGGACCCAAGAGACCCAGTACTTC	CASKERTQETQYF
TRBV19	NA	TRBJ2-1	NA	TGTGCCAGTAGTATAGGACAGATATTCCACAATGAGCAGTTCTTC	CASSIGQIFHNEQFF
TRBV5-1	few	TRBJ2-3	TRBD1	TGCGCCAGCAGCCGAGGACAGGGCACAGATACGCAGTATTTT	CASSRGQGTDTQYF
TRBV4-1	NA	TRBJ2-7	TRBD1	TGCGCCAGCAGCCTACAGGGGGGCTACGAGCAGTACTTC	CASSLQGGYEQYF
TRBV5-8	NA	TRBJ1-5	TRBD1	TGTGCCAGCAGCTTGTTACAGGGGAACCAGCCCCAGCATTTT	CASSLLQGNQPQHF
TRBV30	NA	TRBJ1-1	TRBD1	TGTGCCTGGGCCGGACAGGGGGCTTCTGAAGCTTTCTTT	CAWAGQGASEAFF
TRBV6-1	once	TRBJ2-1	TRBD2	TGTGCCAGCAGTGAAGGAATGCTAGCGGGGGCCTACAATGAGCAGTTCTTC	CASSEGMLAGAYNEQFF
TRBV5-1	NA	TRBJ1-2	NA	TGCGCCAGCAGCTTGACCCTGACAGGTCATTTGTACGGCTACACCTTC	CASSLTLTGHLYGYTF
TRBV2	NA	TRBJ1-5	NA	TGTGCCAGCAGTCGCAGGGAGGGCAAGCGTAGCAATCAGCCCCAGCATTTT	CASSRREGKRSNQPQHF
TRBV30	NA	TRBJ1-1	NA	TGTGCCTGGAGTGCCGGGATCGGGAACACTGAAGCTTTCTTT	CAWSAGIGNTEAFF
TRBV7-8	NA	TRBJ2-7	TRBD1	TGTGCCAGCAGCTCACGTGGACAGGGGGTCATATACGAGCAGTACTTC	CASSSRGQGVIYEQYF
TRBV5-6	NA	TRBJ1-1	TRBD1	TGTGCCAGCAGATATGGGACAGGGGTAACTGAAGCTTTCTTT	CASRYGTGVTEAFF
TRBV29-1	NA	TRBJ2-1	NA	TGCAGCGTTGAGAGGGGGGGGCTAAAACCCGCGGAGAACAATGAGCAGTTCTTC	CSVERGGLKPAENNEQFF
TRBV30	NA	TRBJ2-2	NA	TGTGCCTGGGGCAGGGTAACCGGGGAGCTGTTTTTT	CAWGRVTGELFF
TRBV5-4	NA	TRBJ2-2	TRBD2	TGTGCCAGCAGCCCGCGTGTTAGCGGGAAGGACACCGGGGAGCTGTTTTTT	CASSPRVSGKDTGELFF
TRBV11-2	NA	TRBJ2-5	NA	TGTGCCAGCAGCTTAGATCTGTGGGACTACCAAGAGACCCAGTACTTC	CASSLDLWDYQETQYF
TRBV2	few	TRBJ2-3	TRBD2	TGTGCTCGACGGGGGGGTGACACAGATACGCAGTATTTT	CARRGGDTDTQYF
TRBV4-1	NA	TRBJ1-2	NA	TGCGCCAGCAGCCAAGCGGTTCCTCGGGGGACGAAAGGCTACACCTTC	CASSQAVPRGTKGYTF
TRBV4-1	NA	TRBJ1-1	TRBD1	TGCGCCAGCAGCCAAGAGACAGGGGGCAGGCGCACTGAAGCTTTCTTT	CASSQETGGRRTEAFF
TRBV5-8	NA	TRBJ1-5	NA	TGTGCCAGCAGCTTGTTGCAGGGTAATCAGCCCCAGCATTTT	CASSLLQGNQPQHF
TRBV7-3	NA	TRBJ1-3	NA	TGTGCCAGCAGCTTAATGGGAGGGGAGGACACCATATATTTT	CASSLMGGEDTIYF
TRBV10-3	NA	TRBJ2-2	TRBD1	TGTGCCGTGCGGGGGACAGGGAACACCGGGGGGCTGTTTTTT	CAVRGTGNTGGLFF
TRBV7-9	NA	TRBJ2-5	TRBD2	TGTGCCAGCAGCTCCCCGCGAGGGGCTAGCGGGAGGGACCTAGAGACCCAGTACTTC	CASSSPRGASGRDLETQYF
TRBV7-9	NA	TRBJ2-7	NA	TGTGCCAGCAGCTTAGTACAGGACGTGGACGAGCAGTACTTC	CASSLVQDVDEQYF
TRBV6-6	few	TRBJ2-7	NA	TGTGCCAGCAGTTACCGGGATTACTACGAGCAGTACTTC	CASSYRDYYEQYF
TRBV6-1	NA	TRBJ1-1	NA	TGTGCCAGCAGGCCCCAGACAGCGAACACTGAAGCTTTCTTT	CASRPQTANTEAFF
TRBV5-8	NA	TRBJ1-5	TRBD1	TGTGCCAGCAGCCGGGGGACAGGGAAAAATCAGCCCCAGCATTTT	CASSRGTGKNQPQHF
TRBV6-5	NA	TRBJ2-7	TRBD1	TGTGCCAGCAGTTCGAGGACAGGGGGCTACGAGCAGTACTTC	CASSSRTGGYEQYF
TRBV7-2	NA	TRBJ2-3	NA	TGTGCCAGCAGCTTACTAGTGAGCACAGATACGCAGTATTTT	CASSLLVSTDTQYF
TRBV19	NA	TRBJ2-1	NA	TGTGCCAGTAGTCCCCGGAGCCTGGTCAATGAGCAGTTCTTC	CASSPRSLVNEQFF
TRBV5-1	NA	TRBJ1-1	TRBD1	TGCGCCAGCAGCTTGGCCGAGGGGGCGGCTGAAGCTTTCTTT	CASSLAEGAAEAFF
TRBV18	NA	TRBJ2-7	TRBD1	TGTGCCAGCTCACCCCGGACAGGGGACGAGCAGTACTTC	CASSPRTGDEQYF
TRBV5-6	NA	TRBJ2-1	NA	TGTGCCAGCAGCTACTACTCTGGGCGGGCCCAATACAATGAGCAGTTCTTC	CASSYYSGRAQYNEQFF
TRBV7-9	NA	TRBJ2-7	TRBD1	TGTGCCAGCAGCTTAGGGACAGGATCTATAAGGTACGAGCAGTACTTC	CASSLGTGSIRYEQYF
TRBV2	NA	TRBJ2-7	TRBD1	TGTGCCAGCAGGGGACAGGGTATCTACGAGCAGTACTTC	CASRGQGIYEQYF
TRBV7-6	NA	TRBJ2-1	TRBD2	TGTGCCAGCAGCATCCCGTGGGGGGGACACAATGAGCAGTTCTTC	CASSIPWGGHNEQFF
TRBV27	NA	TRBJ2-1	TRBD1	TGTGCCAGCAGTTGGGACAGTCTCTACAATGAGCAGTTCTTC	CASSWDSLYNEQFF
TRBV4-3	once	TRBJ1-1	NA	TGCGCCAGCAGCGATCCTCGGGGGGGGGAGACGACTGAAGCTTTCTTT	CASSDPRGGETTEAFF
TRBV7-2	NA	TRBJ1-1	NA	TGTGCCAGCAGCTTACACGGGGACACTGAAGCTTTCTTT	CASSLHGDTEAFF
TRBV30	once	TRBJ2-1	NA	TGTGCCTGGAGTGTCGAACAGGCCTCCTACAATGAGCAGTTCTTC	CAWSVEQASYNEQFF
TRBV2	NA	TRBJ1-5	TRBD1	TGTGCCTGTTGGAAGGGACAGGGGGCGAATCAGCCCCAGCATTTT	CACWKGQGANQPQHF
TRBV11-2	NA	TRBJ2-7	NA	TGTGCCAGCAGCTTAGTGCTTGGACAGACGTACGAGCAGTACTTC	CASSLVLGQTYEQYF
TRBV9	few	TRBJ2-3	TRBD2	TGTGCCAGCAGCGTCATCCACCTACTAGCGGGGGAGTACACAGATACGCAGTATTTT	CASSVIHLLAGEYTDTQYF
TRBV27	NA	TRBJ1-5	NA	TGTGCCAGCAGTTTAAGTCTCCAGGGGCATCAGCCCCAGCATTTT	CASSLSLQGHQPQHF
TRBV18	NA	TRBJ2-3	NA	TGTGCCAGCTCACCACCGCGAGCATACAGCACAGATACGCAGTATTTT	CASSPPRAYSTDTQYF
TRBV11-3	NA	TRBJ1-4	TRBD1	TGTGCCAGCAGCCCAACGACAGGGAGATCTGAAAAACTGTTTTTT	CASSPTTGRSEKLFF
TRBV5-6	NA	TRBJ2-2	TRBD2	TGTGCCAGCAGCTTGGGTCAAGCGGGGGTAATGAACACCGGGGAGCTGTTTTTT	CASSLGQAGVMNTGELFF
TRBV4-3	NA	TRBJ2-5	TRBD1	TGCGCCAGCAGCCAATTTTGGGACAGGGGGCAAGAGACCCAGTACTTC	CASSQFWDRGQETQYF
TRBV11-2	once	TRBJ2-4	TRBD1	TGTGCCAGCAGCCGCGGGTCAGGGGGCTTCATTCAGTACTTC	CASSRGSGGFIQYF
TRBV29-1	NA	TRBJ2-1	TRBD1	TGCAGCGCCGCGGGACAGGGCAAGAAGGAGTTCTTC	CSAAGQGKKEFF
TRBV7-9	NA	TRBJ1-2	NA	TGTGCCAGCGCCGGAGGGAACTATGGCTACACCTTC	CASAGGNYGYTF
TRBV27	NA	TRBJ2-5	TRBD1	TGTGCCAGCAGTCCCTTGACAGGGTTTCAAGAGACCCAGTACTTC	CASSPLTGFQETQYF
TRBV5-6	NA	TRBJ1-2	NA	TGTGCCAGCAGCCGTTATTTTACCGACAAGATCTATGGCTACACCTTC	CASSRYFTDKIYGYTF
TRBV2	NA	TRBJ2-1	TRBD2	TGTGCCAGCAGTGGCCCCGGGACTAGAAATCTCGATGAGCAGTTCTTC	CASSGPGTRNLDEQFF
TRBV4-2	NA	TRBJ1-4	NA	TGTGCCAGCAGGCACGGGGCCGGGAGGGTAACTAATGAAAAACTGTTTTTT	CASRHGAGRVTNEKLFF